This T cell receptor (beta chain) was identified during a study of shared clonotypes between healthy human individuals. Only in-frame clones appear in the TCRdb table, and some are missing; sequencing was by immunoSEQ multiplex PCR. The sample yields around 2.5 million clones, roughly 93% seen once. On this clone itself: Its target is not known.

Study conclusions and caveats: The study found lower generation probabilities in non-shared clonotypes than in those shared by all four donors. Few donors restricted represented genetic and exposure-history diversity.

Naive CD4+ cells were CD45RA-selected; the remaining cells were memory. V was cut by 2 bases and J by 0 bases, with 8 bases left in between. The CDR3 spans 15 residues. CDR1 and CDR2 (germline): MNHEY, SVGAGI. The receptor comes from a man aged 18 to 30 in good health. Some clones in this sample may be carry-over from other donors' samples. V is TRBV6-5 and J is TRBJ1-3; TRBD1 might be the D (5 bases). Sample: naive CD4+ T cells from PBMCs. Sample subset: CD45RA+ positively selected. CDR3 protein: CASSYGASSGNTIYF. CDR3 sequence (DNA): TGTGCCAGCAGTTACGGGGCGAGCTCTGGAAACACCATATATTTT.